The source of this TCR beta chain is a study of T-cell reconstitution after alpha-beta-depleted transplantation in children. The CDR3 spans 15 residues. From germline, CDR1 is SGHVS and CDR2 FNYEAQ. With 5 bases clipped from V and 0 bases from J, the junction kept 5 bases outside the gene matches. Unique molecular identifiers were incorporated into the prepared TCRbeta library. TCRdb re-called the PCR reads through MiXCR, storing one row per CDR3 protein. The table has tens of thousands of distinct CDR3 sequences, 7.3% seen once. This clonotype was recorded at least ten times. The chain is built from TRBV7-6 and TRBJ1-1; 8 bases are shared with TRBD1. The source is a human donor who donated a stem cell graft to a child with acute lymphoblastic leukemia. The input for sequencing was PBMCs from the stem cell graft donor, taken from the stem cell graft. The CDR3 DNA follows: TGTGCCAGCAGCCCGGGACAGGCTATGAACACTGAAGCTTTCTTT. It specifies CASSPGQAMNTEAFF.